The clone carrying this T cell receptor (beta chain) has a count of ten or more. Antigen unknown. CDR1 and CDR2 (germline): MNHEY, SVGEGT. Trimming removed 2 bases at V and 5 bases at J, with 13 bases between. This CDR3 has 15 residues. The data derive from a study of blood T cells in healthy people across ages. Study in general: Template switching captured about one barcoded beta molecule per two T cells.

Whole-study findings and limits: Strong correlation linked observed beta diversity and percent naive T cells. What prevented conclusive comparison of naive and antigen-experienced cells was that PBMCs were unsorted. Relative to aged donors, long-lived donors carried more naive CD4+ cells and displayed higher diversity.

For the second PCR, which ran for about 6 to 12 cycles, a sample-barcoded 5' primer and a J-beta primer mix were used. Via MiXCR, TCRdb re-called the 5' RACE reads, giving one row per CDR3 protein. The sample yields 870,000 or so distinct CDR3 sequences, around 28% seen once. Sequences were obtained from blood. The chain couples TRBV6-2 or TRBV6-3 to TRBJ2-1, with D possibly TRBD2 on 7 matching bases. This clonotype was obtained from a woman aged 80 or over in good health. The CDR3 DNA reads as TGTGCCAGCAGTTACAGGCGGGGGCTAAACAATGAGCAGTTCTTC. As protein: CASSYRRGLNNEQFF.